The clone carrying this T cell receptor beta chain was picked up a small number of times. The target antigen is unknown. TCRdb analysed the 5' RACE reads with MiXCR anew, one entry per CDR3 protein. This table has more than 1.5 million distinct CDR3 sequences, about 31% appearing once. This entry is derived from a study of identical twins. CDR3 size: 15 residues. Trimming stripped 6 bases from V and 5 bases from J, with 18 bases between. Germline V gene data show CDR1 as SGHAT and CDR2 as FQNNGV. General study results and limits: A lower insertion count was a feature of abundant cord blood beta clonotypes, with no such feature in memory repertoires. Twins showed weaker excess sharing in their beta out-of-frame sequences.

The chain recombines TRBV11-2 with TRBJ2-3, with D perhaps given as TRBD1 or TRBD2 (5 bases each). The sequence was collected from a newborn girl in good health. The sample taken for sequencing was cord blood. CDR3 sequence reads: CASSPFRDRGDTQYF. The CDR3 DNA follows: TGTGCCAGCAGTCCGTTCCGGGACCGAGGAGATACGCAGTATTTT.